Following are 4 T cell receptor beta chains from one sample sequenced in a study of cytomegalovirus exposure and HLA in healthy donors. The PCR had 60 Vbeta and 13 Jbeta primers. Profiling relied on immunoSEQ multiplex PCR, and the TCRdb table lists in-frame clones only, not all of them. The repertoire shows 30,000 to 50,000 clones; the top ten hold around 3.1%. The source material was PBMCs. These receptor sequences come from a woman aged 30 to 39 in good health and CMV-seropositive.

As regards this clone: A read error may account for a junction end that differs from germline. V is TRBV28 and J is TRBJ1-6, with a possible D match to TRBD1 (6 bases). The germline V gene encodes CDR1 MDHEN and CDR2 SYDVKM. The CDR3 has 14 amino acids. This CDR3 is CVSSLGAGNVPLHF. In nucleotides, the CDR3 is TGTGTCAGCAGTTTGGGGGCAGGGAATGTTCCCCTCCACTTT.

The chain carries TRBV5-1 and TRBJ1-2; 9 nucleotides align to TRBD1. The germline CDR1 and CDR2 sequences are SGHRS and YFSETQ. This CDR3 comprises 15 residues. V shed 0 bases, J shed 7 bases, and the junction held 7 bases outside the gene matches. In DNA form, the CDR3 reads TGCGCCAGCAGCTTGGGGACAGGGGAAAGACTTGGCTACACCTTC. This gives the protein CASSLGTGERLGYTF.

The rearrangement joins TRBV10-3 to TRBJ2-7; 11 nucleotides line up with TRBD1. Germline values: CDR1 ENHRY, CDR2 SYGVKD. The V segment lost 10 bases and the J segment 7 bases; nucleotides outside the gene matches: 9. This CDR3 contains 13 residues. The CDR3 spells CATAGQGADEQYF. CDR3 in DNA: TGTGCCACCGCCGGACAGGGGGCGGATGAGCAGTACTTC.

This rearrangement joins TRBV27 to TRBJ1-6; no definite D call. CDR1 and CDR2 from the germline V gene are MNHEY and SMNVEV (reference sequence). V was trimmed by 5 bases and J by 8 bases, leaving 16 bases between them. This CDR3 is 15 amino acids long. DNA for the CDR3: TGTGCCAGCAGTCCCCTCCACACACGCTATTCACCCCTCCACTTT. The encoded protein is CASSPLHTRYSPLHF.